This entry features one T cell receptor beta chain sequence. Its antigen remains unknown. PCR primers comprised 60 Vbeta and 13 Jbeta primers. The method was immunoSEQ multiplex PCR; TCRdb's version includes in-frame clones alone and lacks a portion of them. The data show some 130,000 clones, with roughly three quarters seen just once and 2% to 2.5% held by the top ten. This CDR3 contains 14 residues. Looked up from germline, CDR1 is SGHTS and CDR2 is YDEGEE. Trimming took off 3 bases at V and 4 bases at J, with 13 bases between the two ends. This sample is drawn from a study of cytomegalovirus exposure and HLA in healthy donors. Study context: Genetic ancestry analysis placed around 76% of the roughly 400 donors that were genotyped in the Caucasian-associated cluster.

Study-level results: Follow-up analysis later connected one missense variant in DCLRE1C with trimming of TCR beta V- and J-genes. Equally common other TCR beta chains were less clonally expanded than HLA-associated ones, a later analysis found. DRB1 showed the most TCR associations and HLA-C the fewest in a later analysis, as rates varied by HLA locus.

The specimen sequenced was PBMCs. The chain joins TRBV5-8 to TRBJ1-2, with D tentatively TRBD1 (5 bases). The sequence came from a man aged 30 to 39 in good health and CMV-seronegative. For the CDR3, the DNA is TGTGCCAGCAGCTGGTCGGGGGGAAGCTATGGCTACACCTTC. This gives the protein CASSWSGGSYGYTF.